This TCR beta chain was identified in a study of cytotoxic CD8 clonotypes in ibrutinib-treated CLL. The CDR3 sequence is 18 residues long. This table comes from immunoSEQ multiplex PCR, and its TCRdb copy is limited to in-frame clones, with some not included. Among 250,000 to 350,000 clones, around 76% were seen once, and the ten largest hold about 5.8%. The input for sequencing was PBMCs, taken at disease progression, from a patient treated with ibrutinib. The gene calls are TRBV21-1 and TRBJ1-2; the table's D call of TRBD1 was not tested on the DNA. TRBV21-1 is recorded as a pseudogene. The receptor was isolated from a human donor with chronic lymphocytic leukemia. The CDR3 DNA sequence: TGTGCCGGCAGCAAAACCAGATCGGGACAGGGGGTGCCCTATGGCTACACCTTC. Translating gives CAGSKTRSGQGVPYGYTF.